This T cell receptor beta chain was recorded in a study of blood T cell repertoires in COVID-19. At the level of the study: COVID-19 samples collected from the United States, Italy and Spain covered acute and convalescent phases. Sample material is recorded as cDNA or gDNA derived from T cells, B-cell-depleted T cells, or PBMCs.

In the authors' methods: Reference gene primer amplification in the assay estimated nucleated cell counts. Here immunoSEQ multiplex PCR was the method, and the copy in TCRdb shows in-frame clones only, minus some. The V and J calls and clone size were taken over from that table, and D and trimming were inferred from the DNA. The table records 350,000 to 400,000 clones, 90% of them present only once. Material: peripheral blood. The clonotype originates from a man in his late teens or twenties with active or convalescent COVID-19.

CDR3 nucleotides: TGTGCCAGCAGTCTACCCATGGGACAGCCAAGGACTTACGGGCCCCAGCATTTT. It yields the protein CASSLPMGQPRTYGPQHF. The chain carries TRBV6-2 or TRBV6-3 and TRBJ1-5, with 7 positions matching TRBD1. After removal of 5 bases from V and 9 bases from J, the junction contained 22 bases not matched to a gene. This CDR3 has 18 amino acids. Germline values: CDR1 MNHEY, CDR2 SVGEGT.